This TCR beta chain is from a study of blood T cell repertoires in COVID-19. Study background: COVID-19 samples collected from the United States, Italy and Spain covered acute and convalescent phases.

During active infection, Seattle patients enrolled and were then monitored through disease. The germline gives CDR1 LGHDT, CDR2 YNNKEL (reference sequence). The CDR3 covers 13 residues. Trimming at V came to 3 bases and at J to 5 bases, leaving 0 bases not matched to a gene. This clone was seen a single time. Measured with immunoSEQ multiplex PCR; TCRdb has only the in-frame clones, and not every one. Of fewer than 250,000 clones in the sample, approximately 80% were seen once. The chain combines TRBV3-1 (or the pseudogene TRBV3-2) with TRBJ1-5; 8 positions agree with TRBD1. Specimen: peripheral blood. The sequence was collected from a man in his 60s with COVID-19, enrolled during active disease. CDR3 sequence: CASSQTGDQPQHF. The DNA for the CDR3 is TGTGCCAGCAGCCAGACAGGGGATCAGCCCCAGCATTTT.